This T cell receptor (beta chain) came from a study of cytomegalovirus exposure and HLA in healthy donors. Points on this clone: Other DNA sequences in the sample encode the same CDR3.

The CDR3 is 14 amino acids. V shed 0 bases and J shed 4 bases, with 10 bases lying between them. Germline values: CDR1 SGDLS, CDR2 YYNGEE. PCR was performed using 60 Vbeta and 13 Jbeta primers. The assay was immunoSEQ multiplex PCR, and TCRdb's table has in-frame clones only and misses some. The sample spans 110,000 to 150,000 clones; the ten largest clones claim approximately 1%. This TCR derives from a male donor in good health and CMV-seronegative. The sequenced sample consisted of PBMCs. The V and J genes are TRBV9 and TRBJ2-5; D gene ambiguous. The CDR3: CASSVAYRGETQYF. As DNA, the CDR3 is TGTGCCAGCAGCGTAGCTTATAGAGGAGAGACCCAGTACTTC.